The 13 T cell receptor beta chains given below trace back to one sample, sequenced in a study of blood T cell repertoires in COVID-19. Some clones are missing from TCRdb's copy, which holds only in-frame ones; the method was immunoSEQ multiplex PCR. The table shows about 90,000 clones, with about 91% occurring only once. Sequenced: peripheral blood. These receptors all stem from a human donor with active COVID-19. The donor label of this sample is uncertain.

The chain links TRBV5-6 to TRBJ2-7; TRBD2 is a possible D gene (6 bases). Trimming left V 1 base short and J 2 bases short, with 13 bases between. Germline V gives CDR1 SGHDT, CDR2 YYEEEE. The CDR3 has 15 amino acids. As DNA, the CDR3 is TGTGCCAGCAGCTTGACCGGGACTCCAGCCTACGAGCAGTACTTC. It is translated as CASSLTGTPAYEQYF. The variable domain in full, completed from reference TRBV5-6 and TRBJ2-7, reads DAGVTQSPTHLIKTRGQQVTLRCSPKSGHDTVSWYQQALGQGPQFIFQYYEEEERQRGNFPDRFSGHQFPNYSSELNVNALLLGDSALYLCASSLTGTPAYEQYFGPGTRLTVT.

This clone turned up a few times. The chain links TRBV4-1 to TRBJ2-7, with TRBD1 as a possible D gene (6 bases). The germline V and J ends were trimmed by 0 bases and 2 bases, with 8 bases remaining between them. CDR1 MGHRA and CDR2 YSYEKL come from the germline V gene. This CDR3 spans 14 amino acids. CDR3 bases: TGCGCCAGCAGCCAAGATAGACAGGCCTACGAGCAGTACTTC. The encoded protein is CASSQDRQAYEQYF.

The chain uses TRBV20-1 and TRBJ2-3; TRBD1 matches at 7 bases. The V and J ends lost 3 bases and 6 bases, in that order; junction bases with no gene match: 6. The CDR3 covers 13 residues. Germline V lookup: CDR1 DFQATT, CDR2 SNEGSKA (reference sequence). CDR3 amino acids: CSASVTGVDTQYF. CDR3 in DNA: TGCAGTGCTAGTGTAACAGGGGTGGATACGCAGTATTTT.

The chain has TRBV19 and TRBJ2-2; D remains ambiguous. This CDR3 has 14 residues. V dropped 3 bases and J dropped 2 bases, with 7 bases sitting between them. The germline V gene has CDR1 LNHDA and CDR2 SQIVND (reference sequence). The CDR3 nucleotides read TGTGCCAGTAGTATGTGGCACAACACCGGGGAGCTGTTTTTT. Amino acids: CASSMWHNTGELFF.

The chain combines TRBV11-2 with TRBJ2-5; TRBD1 might be the D (6 bases). The CDR3 spans 14 residues. The germline V and J ends were trimmed by 5 bases and 7 bases, with 17 bases remaining between them. Per the germline V gene, CDR1 is SGHAT and CDR2 is FQNNGV. The CDR3 region has the DNA TGTGCCAGCAGCCCGATTACAGGGTCGAGGACCCAGTACTTC. Translation gives CASSPITGSRTQYF.

This clone was detected a few times. The gene calls are TRBV5-1 and TRBJ1-1, with 7 positions matching TRBD1. The ends lost 4 bases at V and 0 bases at J; junction bases unmatched: 6. Per the germline V gene, CDR1 is SGHRS and CDR2 is YFSETQ. The CDR3 is 15 residues long. In nucleotides, the CDR3 is TGCGCCAGCAGCGCAATAGGGGGCTTGAACACTGAAGCTTTCTTT. Encoded protein: CASSAIGGLNTEAFF.

The chain has TRBV3-1 (or the pseudogene TRBV3-2) and TRBJ1-4; 8 bases line up with TRBD1. V was clipped by 2 bases and J by 3 bases; unmatched bases: 5. Per germline, CDR1 LGHDT and CDR2 YNNKEL (reference sequence). The CDR3 runs 16 residues. This CDR3 reads CASSQNTGQANEKLFF. CDR3 DNA: TGTGCCAGCAGCCAAAACACGGGACAGGCTAATGAAAAACTGTTTTTT.

This clone was found once. The J gene is TRBJ2-3, the V gene TRBV6-4; 7 bases match TRBD2. With V trimmed by 2 bases and J by 1 base, 0 bases remained unmatched. Germline values: CDR1 MRHNA, CDR2 SNTAGT. The CDR3 runs to 14 residues. The DNA for the CDR3 is TGTGCCAGCAGTGACGGGGGGGGCACAGATACGCAGTATTTT. This encodes CASSDGGGTDTQYF.

The CDR3, as DNA: TGTGCCAGCAGTTTAATACAGGGGGCATTTAATGGCTACACCTTC. It specifies CASSLIQGAFNGYTF. V and J are TRBV28 and TRBJ1-2; 9 nucleotides agree with TRBD1. This CDR3 has 15 amino acids. Germline-derived CDR1 and CDR2 are MDHEN and SYDVKM. V lost 2 bases and J lost 6; bases outside the gene matches: 7.

The gene calls are TRBV2 and TRBJ1-1; D is unresolved. The length of the CDR3 is 16 residues. The germline gives CDR1 SNHLY, CDR2 FYNNEI. The V end was cut by 4 bases, the J end by 1 base, with 16 bases between. CDR3 sequence reads: CASSGRLGGPNTEAFF. The DNA of the CDR3 is TGTGCCAGCAGTGGTAGGTTAGGAGGACCGAACACTGAAGCTTTCTTT.

The chain joins TRBV7-3 to TRBJ2-1, with TRBD2 matching over 10 bases. Trimming at V came to 5 bases and at J to 7 bases, leaving 5 bases not matched to a gene. Germline V gene sequence: CDR1 SGHTA, CDR2 FQGTGA. CDR3 length equals 14 residues. The DNA of the CDR3 is TGTGCCAGCAGCCAAGCGGGGGGGAGAAATGAGCAGTTCTTC. Translation gives CASSQAGGRNEQFF.

V is TRBV29-1 and J is TRBJ1-1; TRBD1 matches 7 bases. Trimming at V came to 2 bases and at J to 6 bases, leaving 6 bases not matched to a gene. The CDR3 length is 13 residues. The germline gives CDR1 SQVTM, CDR2 ANQGSEA. The CDR3 DNA is TGCAGCGTTGAAAGGGGGCAGGGGGCTGAAGCTTTCTTT. Encoded protein: CSVERGQGAEAFF. Complete variable domain (other parts from reference TRBV29-1 and TRBJ1-1): SAVISQKPSRDICQRGTSLTIQCQVDSQVTMMFWYRQQPGQSLTLIATANQGSEATYESGFVIDKFPISRPNLTFSTLTVSNMSPEDSSIYLCSVERGQGAEAFFGQGTRLTVV.

The genes are TRBV6-2 or TRBV6-3 and TRBJ2-1, with D perhaps matching TRBD1 (6 bases). There are 14 residues in the CDR3. Germline CDR1 is MNHEY and CDR2 is SVGEGT. Trimming took off 4 bases at V and 7 bases at J, with 14 bases between the two ends. The CDR3 is CASSWTAGFNEQFF. The CDR3 nucleotides read TGTGCCAGCAGTTGGACAGCTGGTTTTAATGAGCAGTTCTTC.